Here is one TCR beta chain with its context. This clonotype is medium-sized (0.01 to 0.1%) in its sample. Its antigen is still unknown. Base qualities are not provided; no much larger clone lies one nucleotide away. T cells were expanded from blood mononuclear cells for 3 to 4 days with either the anti-CD3 antibody OKT3 or CD3/CD28 Dynabeads. The culture conditions for expanded T cells were RPMI 1640 plus 10% fetal bovine serum, recombinant human IL-2 (about 100 IU/ml) and IL-7 (around 4.8 ng/ml). Cocultures combined about 50,000 normal T cells with about 50,000 target cells and bispecific antibody in approximately 90 ul, incubated around 16 hours at 37°C. Each bispecific antibody consisted of two single-chain variable fragments expressed in a single-chain diabody format with a His tag. Effector T cells came from healthy human donors; peripheral blood mononuclear cells were isolated from leukapheresis samples by Ficoll density gradient centrifugation.

This entry belongs to a study of beta chain bispecific antibodies for T cell cancers (dated by TCRdb to about 2021). For the wider study: Healthy donor T cells were cocultured with T cell leukemia lines and bispecific antibodies, then TRBV sequencing of surviving cells measured the depletion of each TRBV family. Surface TRBV12 (TRBV12-3) was expressed by Jurkat cells, and surface TRBV5-5 was expressed by HPB-ALL cells. Study-wide conclusions, independent of this receptor: Each sequenced sample mixed leukemia cell line cells with normal T cells, and most targeted TRBV signal came from the leukemia cells rather than normal T cells. Cross-reactivity of the anti-TRBV5-5 antibody with TRBV5-6 was attributed to high sequence similarity between the two genes.

V and J are truncated by 3 bases and 0 bases respectively, leaving an intervening sequence of 9 bases. Reading the germline V gene (reference sequence) gives CDR1 DFQATT and CDR2 SNEGSKA. The CDR3 goes from the cysteine to the phenylalanine over 13 residues. This entry keeps only the CDR3 DNA: 39 bases, framed from base 1. Unique molecular identifier barcodes were built into the libraries and used for clonotype quantification. Qiagen AllPrep DNA/RNA Micro kits were used to isolate total RNA, and an Agilent TapeStation was used to check RNA quality. TCR beta libraries were constructed by 5' RACE, in which cDNA synthesis was followed by two PCR steps with TCR beta constant-region gene-specific primers. Sequencing of the TCR beta libraries was done on an Illumina MiSeq platform. The paper's data handling went like this. MIGEC, MiXCR and VDJtools were used to process the reads. Clonotype frequency was calculated as the fraction of unique molecular identifiers assigned to a given clonotype among all unique molecular identifiers in the sample. Nonfunctional TRBV genes classified in IMGT as pseudogenes or open reading frames, for example TRBV1, TRBV12-1 and TRBV21, were left out. The public reads were reanalyzed by TCRdb: fastp trimming at Q25, MiXCR alignment, in-frame beta chains only. Entries are consolidated by CDR3 protein sequence, retaining the most common genes and DNA. It is TCRdb's table, rather than the study itself, that gives the V and J calls and clone size. This sample holds tens of thousands of distinct CDR3 sequences; under 3% were observed only once. The top ten hold approximately 30% of the sample.

The rearrangement combines TRBV20-1 with TRBJ2-7; no D segment can be confidently identified. This clonotype originated in a human donor in good health. Some clones in this sample may be carry-over from other donors' samples. Input material: healthy donor T cells cultured with leukemia cells. CDR3 sequence: CSARAVSSYEQYF. The bases read TGCAGTGCTAGGGCAGTCAGCTCCTACGAGCAGTACTTC.